This TCR beta chain was recorded in a study of a mutant IDH1 vaccine in newly diagnosed glioma. The time point was: week 35, safety follow-up. Doses comprised 300 ug of mutant IDH1 20-mer peptide each, plus topical imiquimod. Some clones are missing from TCRdb's copy, which holds only in-frame ones; the method was immunoSEQ multiplex PCR. The table shows 69,000 or so clones, with 70% to 90% occurring only once. Germline V gives CDR1 SGHRS, CDR2 YFSETQ. The CDR3 is 17 amino acids. V gave up 4 bases and J gave up 5 bases; unmatched junction bases: 10. In regard to this clone: Its antigen is undetermined.

The TCR sequence derives from a man in his thirties or forties with glioma. This chain uses TRBV5-1 with TRBJ2-2; 11 bases match TRBD2. Sequencing was performed on PBMCs, taken from a glioma patient whose treatment included an IDH1 peptide vaccine. In nucleotides, the CDR3 is TGCGCCAGCAGCGCTTTTTTACTAGCGGGAGTTACCGGGGAGCTGTTTTTT. It encodes CASSAFLLAGVTGELFF.